This is a list of T cell receptor beta chains from one sample in a study of T-cell reconstitution after alpha-beta-depleted transplantation in children. TCRdb called the PCR reads again in MiXCR, with one record for every CDR3 protein. The table shows around 100,000 distinct CDR3 sequences, with about a tenth occurring only once. The sample was PBMCs, taken before TCRalphabeta/CD19-depleted stem cell transplant. The receptor set was obtained from a boy aged 2 to 10 with acute lymphoblastic leukemia, due to receive a stem cell transplant. The CDR3 runs from the conserved cysteine through the conserved F or W. A D gene is named only where the DNA matches it firmly. Not every row has a clone size; where given, it reads once, few, many or a size class.

CDR3nt: TGTGCCAGCAGCCAGGCGGGACAGGGCGTTGGAGAGACCCAGTACTTC
CDR3aa: CASSQAGQGVGETQYF
v_gene: TRBV3-1
d_gene: TRBD1
abundance: NA
j_gene: TRBJ2-5

CDR3nt: TGTGCCAGTAGTTCCCCCGGGACAGGGGGGTCAGATACGCAGTATTTT
CDR3aa: CASSSPGTGGSDTQYF
v_gene: TRBV19
d_gene: TRBD1
abundance: few
j_gene: TRBJ2-3

CDR3nt: TGCGCCGGATCAAACGGGCCTAACACCGGGGAGCTGTTTTTT
CDR3aa: CAGSNGPNTGELFF
v_gene: TRBV10-2
d_gene: NA
abundance: many
j_gene: TRBJ2-2

CDR3nt: TGCGCCAGCAGCACCGTGGCGTTGGGGGAAGTGAAGGAAGCTTTCTTT
CDR3aa: CASSTVALGEVKEAFF
v_gene: TRBV5-1
d_gene: NA
abundance: NA
j_gene: TRBJ1-1

CDR3nt: TGTGCCAGCAGTCAGCCCCAGCCCTCCCTGACGTATTTT
CDR3aa: CASSQPQPSLTYF
v_gene: TRBV28
d_gene: NA
abundance: NA
j_gene: TRBJ2-3

CDR3nt: TGTGCCACCAGCTCCACTACTAACACCGGGGAGCTGTTTTTT
CDR3aa: CATSSTTNTGELFF
v_gene: TRBV15
d_gene: NA
abundance: many
j_gene: TRBJ2-2

CDR3nt: TGTGCCAGCAGCTTAGGGGCAGGGGGCGTCCCAGATACGCAGTATTTT
CDR3aa: CASSLGAGGVPDTQYF
v_gene: TRBV7-9
d_gene: TRBD1
abundance: few
j_gene: TRBJ2-3

CDR3nt: TGTGCCAGCAACCTCCGGGCTAGCGGGAGTCCAAGCTCCTACGAGCAGTACTTC
CDR3aa: CASNLRASGSPSSYEQYF
v_gene: TRBV7-8
d_gene: TRBD2
abundance: few
j_gene: TRBJ2-7

CDR3nt: TGTGCCAGCAGCTTAGGTACGGGGAATGAGCAGTTCTTC
CDR3aa: CASSLGTGNEQFF
v_gene: TRBV7-9
d_gene: NA
abundance: few
j_gene: TRBJ2-1

CDR3nt: TGCAGTGCTCGACTGGTGACAGGTTGGTCGGATACGCAGTATTTT
CDR3aa: CSARLVTGWSDTQYF
v_gene: TRBV20-1
d_gene: NA
abundance: NA
j_gene: TRBJ2-3

CDR3nt: TGTGCCAGCCTGACAGGGCAAATAAACAATGAGCAGTTCTTC
CDR3aa: CASLTGQINNEQFF
v_gene: TRBV5-5
d_gene: TRBD1
abundance: NA
j_gene: TRBJ2-1

CDR3nt: TGTGCCAGCAGTGAAGTCTGGAGGGCAGATGGGGAGGAAAAACTGTTTTTT
CDR3aa: CASSEVWRADGEEKLFF
v_gene: TRBV25-1
d_gene: NA
abundance: NA
j_gene: TRBJ1-4

CDR3nt: TGTGCCAGCAGTGATTACAGGGGGCAAAGCGAAGCTTTCTTT
CDR3aa: CASSDYRGQSEAFF
v_gene: TRBV6-1
d_gene: TRBD1
abundance: NA
j_gene: TRBJ1-1

CDR3nt: TGCGCCAGCAGCTTGTCTTTCGATCGAGGGAACACCGGGGAGCTGTTTTTT
CDR3aa: CASSLSFDRGNTGELFF
v_gene: TRBV5-1
d_gene: NA
abundance: few
j_gene: TRBJ2-2

CDR3nt: TGCGCCAGCAGCCCGGGACTAGCGGGAGTACAGGGTACGCAGTATTTT
CDR3aa: CASSPGLAGVQGTQYF
v_gene: TRBV5-1
d_gene: TRBD2
abundance: many
j_gene: TRBJ2-3

CDR3nt: TGCAGTGCCCCTGGGTCAGGCACTGAAGCTTTCTTT
CDR3aa: CSAPGSGTEAFF
v_gene: TRBV20-1
d_gene: NA
abundance: NA
j_gene: TRBJ1-1

CDR3nt: TGCGCCAGCAGCACCAACTCCTACGAGCAGTACTTC
CDR3aa: CASSTNSYEQYF
v_gene: TRBV5-1
d_gene: NA
abundance: few
j_gene: TRBJ2-7

CDR3nt: TGCAGTGCACGGAGTACTAGCGGGAGGGGATATACGAAGTATTTT
CDR3aa: CSARSTSGRGYTKYF
v_gene: TRBV20-1
d_gene: TRBD2
abundance: NA
j_gene: TRBJ2-3

CDR3nt: TGTGCCAGCAGCTTAGCGCGTCGGGCGACTGAAGCTTTCTTT
CDR3aa: CASSLARRATEAFF
v_gene: TRBV7-9
d_gene: NA
abundance: few
j_gene: TRBJ1-1

CDR3nt: TGCAGTGCTAGTGCCGGGACGATCCTTTACGAGCAGTACTTC
CDR3aa: CSASAGTILYEQYF
v_gene: TRBV20-1
d_gene: NA
abundance: NA
j_gene: TRBJ2-7

CDR3nt: TGCAGTGCTAGGGGGCCTAGCGGGGCCCGCGAGCAGTACTTC
CDR3aa: CSARGPSGAREQYF
v_gene: TRBV20-1
d_gene: TRBD2
abundance: few
j_gene: TRBJ2-7

CDR3nt: TGTGCCAGCAGTTATACCTCCGGGACAGGGATGACCGGGGAGCTGTTTTTT
CDR3aa: CASSYTSGTGMTGELFF
v_gene: TRBV12-3/TRBV12-4
d_gene: TRBD1
abundance: NA
j_gene: TRBJ2-2

CDR3nt: TGTGCCAGCAGCTCCCGGGGCGGATCTCTGGAGCAGTACTTC
CDR3aa: CASSSRGGSLEQYF
v_gene: TRBV7-2
d_gene: NA
abundance: many
j_gene: TRBJ2-7

CDR3nt: TGTGCCAGCAGCCTCGGACTAGCGGGAGCAACCCGGAGGGAGACCCAGTACTTC
CDR3aa: CASSLGLAGATRRETQYF
v_gene: TRBV7-2
d_gene: TRBD2
abundance: NA
j_gene: TRBJ2-5

CDR3nt: TGTGCCAGCAGTTACCGACCAACTAGCGGGAGGGCCCATGAAGCAGATACGCAGTATTTT
CDR3aa: CASSYRPTSGRAHEADTQYF
v_gene: TRBV6-2/TRBV6-3
d_gene: TRBD2
abundance: few
j_gene: TRBJ2-3

CDR3nt: TGTGCCATCAGTGAGTCGGCTAGCGGGAGCTCCTACGAGCAGTACTTC
CDR3aa: CAISESASGSSYEQYF
v_gene: TRBV10-3
d_gene: TRBD2
abundance: many
j_gene: TRBJ2-7

CDR3nt: TGTGCCAGCAGCCAAGCCTTGGGAGATACGCAGTATTTT
CDR3aa: CASSQALGDTQYF
v_gene: TRBV3-1
d_gene: NA
abundance: many
j_gene: TRBJ2-3

CDR3nt: TGTGCCAGCAGCTTAGTTGGGACAGGGTTCCAAGAGACCCAGTACTTC
CDR3aa: CASSLVGTGFQETQYF
v_gene: TRBV7-9
d_gene: TRBD1
abundance: few
j_gene: TRBJ2-5

CDR3nt: TGCAGCGCGGATATTGGAAACACCATATATTTT
CDR3aa: CSADIGNTIYF
v_gene: TRBV29-1
d_gene: NA
abundance: few
j_gene: TRBJ1-3

CDR3nt: TGTGCCACCAGTGATTGGGGACTAGCGGGGAACAATGAGCAGTTCTTC
CDR3aa: CATSDWGLAGNNEQFF
v_gene: TRBV24-1
d_gene: TRBD2
abundance: NA
j_gene: TRBJ2-1

CDR3nt: TGTGCCAGCAGCCAAGATTTAGCGGGGGGCCACTCCTACAATGAGCAGTTCTTC
CDR3aa: CASSQDLAGGHSYNEQFF
v_gene: TRBV3-1
d_gene: TRBD2
abundance: NA
j_gene: TRBJ2-1

CDR3nt: TGTGCCAGCAGTTTTACACGGGGGGGAGTTGAAAAACTGTTTTTT
CDR3aa: CASSFTRGGVEKLFF
v_gene: TRBV11-2
d_gene: NA
abundance: NA
j_gene: TRBJ1-4

CDR3nt: TGTGCCAGCAGTCTGGTACGGAGCTCCTACAATGAGCAGTTCTTC
CDR3aa: CASSLVRSSYNEQFF
v_gene: TRBV5-5
d_gene: NA
abundance: many
j_gene: TRBJ2-1